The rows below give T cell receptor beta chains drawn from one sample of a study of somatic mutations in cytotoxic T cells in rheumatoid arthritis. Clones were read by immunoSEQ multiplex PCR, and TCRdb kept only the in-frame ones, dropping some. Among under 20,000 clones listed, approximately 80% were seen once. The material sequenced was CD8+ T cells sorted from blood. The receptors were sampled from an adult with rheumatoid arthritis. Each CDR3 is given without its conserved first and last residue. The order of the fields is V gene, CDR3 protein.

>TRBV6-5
ASSYSGGDLYEQY
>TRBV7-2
ASSLIGDHEQF
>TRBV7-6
ASSLVENEQF
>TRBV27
ASSLRASLATNEKLF
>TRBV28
ASSGAGSWLGGYT
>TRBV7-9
ASSLSQEGGRQETQY
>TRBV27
ASSLEQNYGYT
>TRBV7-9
ASSAPGPDGYT
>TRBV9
ASSVEGGIAEQF
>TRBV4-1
ASSRASGGGEQY
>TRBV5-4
ASSLSLQGVNYGYT
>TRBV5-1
ASRQGQGRLNEQY
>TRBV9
ASSPRDRTGLTEAF
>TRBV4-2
ASSQGEGGETEAF
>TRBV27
ASLRAGELF
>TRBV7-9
ASSFGPRTVNYEQY
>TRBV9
ASTLSGGARNEQF
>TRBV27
ASSLYDSKETQY
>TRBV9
ASSVFVGGGLETQY
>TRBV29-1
SVETGESGEQY
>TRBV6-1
ASSEGVTYGYT
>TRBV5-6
ASSLGTGTGQPQH
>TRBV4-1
ASSQSTADPYEQY
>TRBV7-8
ASSWGSKGRTNGYT
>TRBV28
ASSFTAGAGDTQY
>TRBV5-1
ASSLGQGAYEQY
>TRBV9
ASSASGGYNEQF
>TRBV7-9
ASSLGPEVLH
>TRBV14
ASSQDLFPGLGYT
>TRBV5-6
ASSLGVGLSRTGANVLT
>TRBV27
ASSLSTGTYGYT
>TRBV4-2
ASSQELAGWGS
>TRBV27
ATKTGYSETQY
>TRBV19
ASSIDQEGYQPQH
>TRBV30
AWSVSYEQY
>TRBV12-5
ASVGSSETQY
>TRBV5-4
ASSSTPWTTNEKLF
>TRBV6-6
ASGDSWLNEQF
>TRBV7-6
ASSAAGVENEQY
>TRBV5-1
ASSLNRGIAKNIQY
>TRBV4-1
ASSPEGGGNTIY
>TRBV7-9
ASSLGAANYGYT
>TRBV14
ASSQRGRRTEAF
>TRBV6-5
ASSYSPAGGKETQY
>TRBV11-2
ASSQSAPDRDSEAF
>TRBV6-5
ASLEPGNGYT
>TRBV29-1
SVEGQGIDYGYT
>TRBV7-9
ASSPRDRGVMNTEAF
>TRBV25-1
ASTSDRDAGELF
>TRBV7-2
ASSFASGGPTETQY
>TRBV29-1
SVGAVQGMRNTEAF